This T cell receptor (beta chain) stems from a study of T cells expressing NK-cell markers. As for the study in general: Underlying the TCR beta repertoires were sorted CD3+CD56+NKG2C+, CD3+CD56+NKG2C- and CD3+CD56-NKG2C+ T cells. Eight donors were sequenced, of whom seven were HCMV-seropositive, while the remaining one was HCMV-seronegative. Study-wide points: Also leading the CD3+CD56-NKG2C+ fraction in several donors were these clonotypes.

About this clonotype itself: The antigen is undetermined.

This CDR3 contains 15 residues. The V gene's germline CDR1 is SGHDT and CDR2 YYEEEE. cDNA encoding TCR beta was synthesized via 5'RACE template switching incorporating UMIs. TCRdb reprocessed the 5' RACE reads; each CDR3 protein has one entry and no DNA is given. The sample features 500,000 to 700,000 distinct CDR3 sequences, with under 4.5% in its top ten. J is TRBJ2-3 and V is TRBV5-6; lacking DNA, the TRBD1 call made by TCRdb goes unchecked. This TCR was sampled from a young man in good health. The sample comprised blood T cells: a sorted CD56 or NKG2C T cell subset, CD4+ or CD8+ T cells, or bulk PBMC T cells (not recorded which). CDR3 residues: CASSLVDRGTDTQYF. The variable domain in full, completed from reference TRBV5-6 and TRBJ2-3, reads DAGVTQSPTHLIKTRGQQVTLRCSPKSGHDTVSWYQQALGQGPQFIFQYYEEEERQRGNFPDRFSGHQFPNYSSELNVNALLLGDSALYLCASSLVDRGTDTQYFGPGTRLTVL.